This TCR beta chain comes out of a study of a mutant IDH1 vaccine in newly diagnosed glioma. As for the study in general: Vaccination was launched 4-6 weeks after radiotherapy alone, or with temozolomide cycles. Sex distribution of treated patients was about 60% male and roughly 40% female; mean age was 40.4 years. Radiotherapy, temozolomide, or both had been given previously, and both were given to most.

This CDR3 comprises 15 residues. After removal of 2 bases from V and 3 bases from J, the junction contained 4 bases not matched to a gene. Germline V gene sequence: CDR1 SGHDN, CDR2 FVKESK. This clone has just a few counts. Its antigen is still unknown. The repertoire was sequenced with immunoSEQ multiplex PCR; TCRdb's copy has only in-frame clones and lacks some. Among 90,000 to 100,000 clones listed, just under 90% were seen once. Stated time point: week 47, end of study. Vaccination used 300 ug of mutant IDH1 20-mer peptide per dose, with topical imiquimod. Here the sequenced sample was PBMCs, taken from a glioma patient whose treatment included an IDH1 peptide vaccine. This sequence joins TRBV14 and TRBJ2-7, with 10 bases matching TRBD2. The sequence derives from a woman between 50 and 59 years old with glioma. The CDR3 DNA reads TGTGCCAGCAGCCAACTTAGCGGGAGGTTCTACGAGCAGTACTTC. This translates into CASSQLSGRFYEQYF.